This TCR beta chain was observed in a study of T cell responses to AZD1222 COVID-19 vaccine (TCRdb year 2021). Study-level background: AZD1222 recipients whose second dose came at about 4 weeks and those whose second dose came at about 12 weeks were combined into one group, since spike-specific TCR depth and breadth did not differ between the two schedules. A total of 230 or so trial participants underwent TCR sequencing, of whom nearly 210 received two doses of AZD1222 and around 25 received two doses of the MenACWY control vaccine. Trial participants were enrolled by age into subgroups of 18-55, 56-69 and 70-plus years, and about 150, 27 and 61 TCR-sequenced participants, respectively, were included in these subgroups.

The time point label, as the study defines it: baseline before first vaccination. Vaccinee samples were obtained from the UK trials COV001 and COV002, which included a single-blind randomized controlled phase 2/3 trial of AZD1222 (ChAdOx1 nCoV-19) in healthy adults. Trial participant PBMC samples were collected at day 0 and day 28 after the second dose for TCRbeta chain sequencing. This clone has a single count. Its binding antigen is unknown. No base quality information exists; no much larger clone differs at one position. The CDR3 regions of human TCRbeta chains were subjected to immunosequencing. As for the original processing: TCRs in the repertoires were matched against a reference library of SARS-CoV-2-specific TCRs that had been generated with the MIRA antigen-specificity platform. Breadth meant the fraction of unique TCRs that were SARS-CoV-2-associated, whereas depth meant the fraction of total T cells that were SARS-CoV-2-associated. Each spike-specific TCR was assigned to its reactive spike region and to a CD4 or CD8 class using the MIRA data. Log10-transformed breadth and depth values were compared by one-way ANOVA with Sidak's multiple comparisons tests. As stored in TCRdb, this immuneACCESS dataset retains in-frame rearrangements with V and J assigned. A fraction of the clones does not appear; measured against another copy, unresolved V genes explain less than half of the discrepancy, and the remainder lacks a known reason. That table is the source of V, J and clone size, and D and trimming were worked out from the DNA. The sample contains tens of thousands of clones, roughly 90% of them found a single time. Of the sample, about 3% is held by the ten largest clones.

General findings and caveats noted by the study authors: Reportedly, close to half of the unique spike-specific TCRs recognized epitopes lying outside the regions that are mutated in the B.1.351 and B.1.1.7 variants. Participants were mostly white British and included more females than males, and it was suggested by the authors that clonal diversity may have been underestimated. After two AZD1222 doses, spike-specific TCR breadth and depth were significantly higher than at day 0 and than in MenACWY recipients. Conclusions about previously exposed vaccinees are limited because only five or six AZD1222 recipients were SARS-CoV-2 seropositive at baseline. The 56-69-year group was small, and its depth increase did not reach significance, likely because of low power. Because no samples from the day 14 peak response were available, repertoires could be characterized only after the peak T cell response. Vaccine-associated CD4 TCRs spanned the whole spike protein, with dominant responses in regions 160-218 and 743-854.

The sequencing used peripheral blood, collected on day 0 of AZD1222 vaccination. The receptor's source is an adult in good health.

CDR3 region: CASSHGLDPTDTQYF. The bases read TGTGCCAGCAGCCATGGACTCGATCCCACAGATACGCAGTATTTT. The chain employs TRBV11-2 and TRBJ2-3; a tentative D call is TRBD2 (5 bases match). As encoded in the germline V gene, CDR1 is SGHAT while CDR2 is FQNNGV. CDR3 length: 15 amino acids, cysteine to phenylalanine. Just the 45-base CDR3 DNA is kept, in frame starting at base 1. Trimming removed 5 bases from V and 2 bases from J, leaving 14 bases between the germline ends.